The present T cell receptor (beta chain) was sequenced within a study of immune evolution from preneoplasia to lung adenocarcinoma. Germline assignment: CDR1 MNHEY and CDR2 SVGAGI. V was clipped by 5 bases and J by 2 bases, with 6 bases between them. This CDR3 is built from 12 residues. Points on this clone: As yet, its antigen is unknown.

Histologic diagnosis was independently verified by two lung pathologists. Study-level findings and limits: Normal lung had the highest top T cell clone frequencies.

Some clones are missing from TCRdb's copy, which holds only in-frame ones; the method was immunoSEQ multiplex PCR. The sample comprises approximately 7,000 clones, over 75% of which are singletons, and approximately 3.6% rests with the top ten. Sequencing was carried out using FFPE invasive lung adenocarcinoma tissue. This sequence was found in a person aged 55 to 75 with lung adenocarcinoma. The chain joins TRBV6-5 to TRBJ2-5; a weak D match, TRBD1 (6 bases). The CDR3 region is CASSQGQETQYF. CDR3 nucleotide sequence: TGTGCCAGCAGTCAGGGGCAAGAGACCCAGTACTTC.